This T cell receptor beta chain was identified during a study of Ad26.COV2.S vaccination and SARS-CoV-2 variants. This CDR3 is built from 13 residues. The V gene's germline CDR1 is KGHSH and CDR2 LQKENI. TCRdb keeps only in-frame clones here, not all; method: immunoSEQ multiplex PCR. Found here are 350,000 to 450,000 clones, around 92% of them singletons; the top ten hold around 1.8%. Of note for this clone: The junction differs from germline at one of its ends, possibly a read error.

Specified treatment: around 19 received Ad26.COV2.S at low or high dose, single or two shots; about 5 received placebo; per-sample allocation not given. Samples were taken on day 63 after the first vaccine or placebo injection. The material was peripheral blood, obtained in a trial of Ad26.COV2.S vaccine versus placebo. The chain links TRBV18 to TRBJ2-7; no definite D call. The TCR originated in a person between 18 and 65 years old who received the Ad26.COV2.S COVID-19 vaccine or a placebo. CDR3: CASSLSFSYERYF. Here the CDR3 DNA reads TGTGCCAGCTCTCTCTCCTTCTCCTACGAGCGGTACTTC.